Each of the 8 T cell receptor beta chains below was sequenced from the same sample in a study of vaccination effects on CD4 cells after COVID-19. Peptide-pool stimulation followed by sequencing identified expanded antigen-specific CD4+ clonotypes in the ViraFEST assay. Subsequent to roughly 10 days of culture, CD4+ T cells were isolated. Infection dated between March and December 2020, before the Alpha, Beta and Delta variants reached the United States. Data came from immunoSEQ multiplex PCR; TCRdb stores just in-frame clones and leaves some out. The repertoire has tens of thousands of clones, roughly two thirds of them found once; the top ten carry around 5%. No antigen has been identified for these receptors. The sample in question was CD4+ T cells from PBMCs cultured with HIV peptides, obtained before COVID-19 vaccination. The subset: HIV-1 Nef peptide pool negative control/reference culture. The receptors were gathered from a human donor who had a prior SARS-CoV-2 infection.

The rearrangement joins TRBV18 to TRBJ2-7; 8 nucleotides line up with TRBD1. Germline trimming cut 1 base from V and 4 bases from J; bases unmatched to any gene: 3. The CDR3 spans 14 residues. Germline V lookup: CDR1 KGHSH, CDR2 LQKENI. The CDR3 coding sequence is TGTGCCAGCTCACCACTGGGACAGGATTACGAGCAGTACTTC. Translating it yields CASSPLGQDYEQYF.

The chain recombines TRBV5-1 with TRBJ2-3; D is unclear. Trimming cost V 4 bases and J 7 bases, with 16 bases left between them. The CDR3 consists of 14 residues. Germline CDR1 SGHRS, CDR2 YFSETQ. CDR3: CASSPTTPRYTQYF. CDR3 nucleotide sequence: TGCGCCAGCAGCCCCACTACACCCCGGTATACGCAGTATTTT.

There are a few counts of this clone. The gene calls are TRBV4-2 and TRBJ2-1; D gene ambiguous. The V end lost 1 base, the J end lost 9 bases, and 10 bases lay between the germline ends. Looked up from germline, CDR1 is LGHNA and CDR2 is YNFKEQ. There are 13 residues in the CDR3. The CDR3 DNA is TGTGCCAGCAGCCAAGGCCTCGACTTTGAGCAGTTCTTC. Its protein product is CASSQGLDFEQFF.

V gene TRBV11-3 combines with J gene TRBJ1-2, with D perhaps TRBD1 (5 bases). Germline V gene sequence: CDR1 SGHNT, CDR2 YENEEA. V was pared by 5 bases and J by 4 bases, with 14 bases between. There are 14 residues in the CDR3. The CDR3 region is CASSPQGFAYGYTF. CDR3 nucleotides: TGTGCCAGCAGCCCCCAGGGTTTTGCCTATGGCTACACCTTC.

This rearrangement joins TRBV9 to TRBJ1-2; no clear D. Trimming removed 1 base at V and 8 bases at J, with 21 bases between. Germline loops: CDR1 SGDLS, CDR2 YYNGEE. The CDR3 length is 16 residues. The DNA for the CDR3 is TGTGCCAGCAGCGTAACGTATATGGGATCCATTTCGGGCTACACCTTC. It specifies CASSVTYMGSISGYTF.

CDR3 sequence: CASSSQSTPGELFF. The CDR3 DNA sequence: TGCGCCAGCAGCTCCCAATCGACTCCCGGGGAGCTGTTTTTT. The chain couples TRBV5-1 to TRBJ2-2, with no clear D. This CDR3 is 14 amino acids long. Germline V lookup: CDR1 SGHRS, CDR2 YFSETQ. V lost 3 bases and J lost 6, with 12 bases in between. Combining the CDR3 with reference TRBV5-1 and TRBJ2-2 gives the whole variable domain KAGVTQTPRYLIKTRGQQVTLSCSPISGHRSVSWYQQTPGQGLQFLFEYFSETQRNKGNFPGRFSGRQFSNSRSEMNVSTLELGDSALYLCASSSQSTPGELFFGEGSRLTVL.

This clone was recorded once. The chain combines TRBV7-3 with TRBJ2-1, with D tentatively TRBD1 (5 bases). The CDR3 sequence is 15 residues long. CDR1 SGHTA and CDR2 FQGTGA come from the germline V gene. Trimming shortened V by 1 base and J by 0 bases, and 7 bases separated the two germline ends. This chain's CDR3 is CASSLRGLSYNEQFF. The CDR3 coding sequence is TGTGCCAGCAGCTTAAGGGGCCTCTCCTACAATGAGCAGTTCTTC.

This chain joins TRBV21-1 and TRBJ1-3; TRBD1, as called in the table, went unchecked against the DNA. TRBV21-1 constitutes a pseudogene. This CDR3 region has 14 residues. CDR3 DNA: TGTGCCATTAAACAGGGGCTCTCTGGAAACACCATATATTTT. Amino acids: CAIKQGLSGNTIYF.